A selection of T cell receptor beta chains follows, all from one sample in a study of CD8 T cells in Susac syndrome. TCRdb processed the immunoSEQ multiplex PCR reads anew with MiXCR; each CDR3 protein has one entry. The profile shows approximately 210,000 distinct CDR3 sequences, around 93% of them singletons. Sequenced sample: CD4+ T cells from PBMCs. These receptors were taken from a human donor with Susac syndrome. CDR3s include the opening cysteine and the closing phenylalanine or tryptophan. Each record gives: V gene, CDR3 protein.

V: TRBV25-1; CDR3: CASSQPPSYGYTF
V: TRBV15; CDR3: CATSRKGTGFSGANVLTF
V: TRBV6-6; CDR3: CASSYYPDSDEQYF
V: TRBV5-1; CDR3: CASSLGGNLNTEAFF
V: TRBV30; CDR3: CAWNRETLNTGELFF
V: TRBV2; CDR3: CASSGTTNTGELFF
V: TRBV30; CDR3: CAWSGQFDYEQYF
V: TRBV19; CDR3: CASSLRTALNTEAFF
V: TRBV2; CDR3: CASSEMRETQYF
V: TRBV30; CDR3: CAWGRTSNQPQHF